This TCR beta chain is from a study of regulatory T cells in long-lasting Graves disease. The time point denotes: newly diagnosed GD, antithyroid drugs for less than 3 months. PBMC-extracted RNA yielded the TCR library. Trimming cost V 3 bases and J 2 bases; bases outside gene matches: 10. The CDR3 runs 17 residues. This clonotype has ten or more counts. With iRepertoire HTBI primers and Arm-PCR of CDR3 regions, TCR beta libraries were built. Authors' methods: Looking across samples, the authors found approximately 60 TRBV and 13 to 15 TRBJ segments. TCRdb processed the multiplex PCR reads anew with MiXCR; each CDR3 protein has one entry. TCRdb's processing, not the authors', yielded these V and J calls. The sample holds 400,000 to 500,000 distinct CDR3 sequences; roughly 17% are singletons and the top ten take about 25%. These sequences were also reported in another study, on T cells in Graves' hyperthyroidism and ophthalmopathy.

This sequence originates from a young woman with Graves disease. The source was peripheral blood mononuclear cells (PBMCs), collected at new diagnosis, from a patient treated with antithyroid drugs. The J gene is TRBJ1-5, the V gene TRBV12-3 or TRBV12-4, with 7 bases that match TRBD1. CDR3 in DNA: TGTGCCAGCAGTTTGAAAGGGGGCGGCGAGGGCAATCAGCCCCAGCATTTT. Protein: CASSLKGGGEGNQPQHF.